The T cell receptor (beta chain) described here comes from a study of T-cell reconstitution after alpha-beta-depleted transplantation in children (dated by TCRdb to about 2016). About the investigation overall: Using TCR repertoire profiling, the study followed T-cell immune reconstitution in a quantitative way in children after TCRalphabeta/CD19-depleted allogeneic hematopoietic cell transplantation. Beyond this particular receptor, the publication reports: In some patients, the high TCRbeta diversity seen at day 60 was put down to recipient T cells and intrathymic progenitors that had survived conditioning. Over the following months the frequencies of hyperexpanded clones went down, and after one year T-cell counts and TCRbeta diversity were mostly credited to newly produced T cells. About two months after transplant, the apparently early recovery of alphabetaT-cell counts reportedly depended on just several hundred clones that had expanded rapidly and came from non-depleted graft cells.

A remark on this clonotype: It has no known antigen specificity. The junction departs from germline at one end; a sequencing error may be responsible.

The intended sense of this specimen's treatment or condition label: allogeneic hematopoietic cell transplantation with graft depleted of TCRalphabeta T cells and CD19 B cells. The transplant recipients were children given TCRalphabeta/CD19-depleted allogeneic hematopoietic cell grafts. CDR1 and CDR2 are drawn from the germline V gene (reference sequence): SSHAT, FNYEAQ. Its CDR3 holds 15 amino acids, cysteine through phenylalanine. The kept DNA is CDR3 alone, 45 bases in frame from the first base. Libraries were made using PCR. Sequencing took place on an Illumina HiSeq 2500. Molecular barcoding was employed in the preparation of TCR libraries, with unique molecular identifiers being used to normalize TCRbeta repertoire quantification. In TCRdb, the public reads were trimmed at Q25 with fastp and aligned with MiXCR, with productive beta chains retained. Entries that share a CDR3 protein sequence are merged under the most common genes and DNA. Counted in this sample were fewer than 250,000 distinct CDR3 sequences; 8.2% of them appeared once. Less than 8% of the sample is in the top ten clones.

This TCR came from a male patient aged 10 to 17 who had a stem cell transplant for acute lymphoblastic leukemia, so the T cells may come from the graft donor. Material: PBMCs, mostly from graft donor cells, obtained 180 days after TCRalphabeta/CD19-depleted stem cell transplant. The sequence is built from TRBV7-7 and TRBJ1-5, with the D gene uncertain. The bases are TGTGCTAGCAGCTTAGTAAGCAGTTTCAATCAGCCCCAGCATTTT. Its protein reads: CASSLVSSFNQPQHF.